This T cell receptor (beta chain) was obtained from a study of shared clonotypes between healthy human individuals. Concerning this clone itself: Its specificity is unknown.

As defined, naive CD8 cells were CD45RO-negative and positively selected for CCR7, with terminally differentiated effector memory CD45RA+ cells excluded. Germline CDR1 reads MNHEY; CDR2 reads SMNVEV (reference sequence). This CDR3 contains 14 residues. The V gene end was trimmed by 4 bases and the J gene end by 4 bases; junction bases not matched to a gene: 2. The study ran the assay at deep level. In the authors' workflow: Junction-only immunoSEQ data arrived without quality scores, meaning filtering differed. TCRdb's table, derived via immunoSEQ multiplex PCR, lists solely in-frame clones and lacks some. V and J calls and clone size follow that table, whereas D and trimming were derived from the DNA. This table holds some 2.1 million clones, roughly 95% found once. Study observations and caveats: Roughly 4.6% of naive CD4 clonotypes were common to a few donors. When compared with the clonotypes that were shared by all four sorted-subset donors, the non-shared clonotypes turned out to have lower generation probabilities.

The chain links TRBV27 to TRBJ1-5; 9 bases are shared with TRBD1. Specimen: naive CD8+ T cells sorted from blood. The TCR originated in a man in his late teens or twenties in good health. This chain's CDR3 is CASSWTGANQPQHF. In DNA, the CDR3 is TGTGCCAGCAGTTGGACAGGGGCAAATCAGCCCCAGCATTTT.